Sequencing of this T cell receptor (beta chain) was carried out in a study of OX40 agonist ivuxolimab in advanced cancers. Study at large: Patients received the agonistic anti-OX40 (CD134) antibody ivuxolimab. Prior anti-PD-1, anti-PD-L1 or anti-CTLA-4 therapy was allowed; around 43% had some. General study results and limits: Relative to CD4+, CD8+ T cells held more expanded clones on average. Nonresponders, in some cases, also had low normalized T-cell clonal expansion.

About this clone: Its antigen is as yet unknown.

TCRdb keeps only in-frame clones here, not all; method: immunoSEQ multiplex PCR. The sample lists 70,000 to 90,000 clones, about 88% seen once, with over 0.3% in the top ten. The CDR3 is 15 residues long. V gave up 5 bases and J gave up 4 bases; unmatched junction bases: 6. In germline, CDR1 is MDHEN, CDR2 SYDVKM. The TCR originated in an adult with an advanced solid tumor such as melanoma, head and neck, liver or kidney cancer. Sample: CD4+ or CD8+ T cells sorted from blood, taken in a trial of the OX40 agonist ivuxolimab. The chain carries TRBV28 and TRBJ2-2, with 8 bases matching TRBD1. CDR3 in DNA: TGTGCCAGCAGTCCGCGACAGGGGTTCACCGGGGAGCTGTTTTTT. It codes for CASSPRQGFTGELFF.